The 28 T cell receptor beta chains presented below share a single source sample, sequenced in a study of blood T cells in healthy people across ages. Primers used in a second PCR of about 6 to 11 cycles were a sample-barcoded 5' primer and a J-beta primer mix. From the 5' RACE reads, TCRdb called clonotypes with MiXCR, one entry per CDR3 protein. The sample holds around 600,000 distinct CDR3 sequences, roughly 48% seen once. What was sequenced was blood. Source of these receptors: a man older than 75 in good health.

This chain uses TRBV6-2 or TRBV6-3 with TRBJ1-5; 7 bases agree with TRBD1. CDR1 and CDR2 (germline): MNHEY, SVGEGT. With 6 bases clipped from V and 3 bases from J, the junction kept 2 bases outside the gene matches. The CDR3 contains 13 residues. The CDR3 here is CASRQGTNQPQHF. As DNA, the CDR3 is TGTGCCAGCAGACAGGGGACCAATCAGCCCCAGCATTTT.

This sequence joins TRBV4-3 and TRBJ2-1; D not certain. Per the germline V gene, CDR1 is LGHNA and CDR2 is YSLEER. V lost 0 bases and J 6 bases, leaving 6 bases between the germline ends. CDR3 length: 13 residues. The CDR3 DNA reads as TGCGCCAGCAGCCAAGACGTTGGCAATGAGCAGTTCTTC. Its translation: CASSQDVGNEQFF.

The V gene is TRBV6-1, the J gene TRBJ2-7, with D tentatively TRBD1 (6 bases). The length of the CDR3 is 17 residues. Germline lookup yields CDR1 MNHNS and CDR2 SASEGT. Trimming cost V 4 bases and J 2 bases, with 21 bases left between them. The chain's CDR3 is CASSATPGHRIPYEQYF. In DNA form, the CDR3 reads TGTGCCAGCAGTGCGACGCCGGGACACCGAATTCCCTACGAGCAGTACTTC.

This clonotype has a count of ten or more. The V gene is TRBV6-6, the J gene TRBJ1-2; D is perhaps TRBD1 (6 bases). Between the trimmed V and J ends, which lost 2 bases and 6 bases, there was a span of 13 bases. Per the germline V gene, CDR1 is MNHNY and CDR2 is SVGAGI (reference sequence). The CDR3 spans 14 residues. CDR3 sequence reads: CASSYAQGIDGYTF. The CDR3, as DNA: TGTGCCAGCAGTTACGCACAGGGTATAGATGGCTACACCTTC.

This clonotype showed up just a few times. This chain links TRBV10-3 with TRBJ2-7; tentative D call: TRBD2 (5 bases). CDR1 and CDR2 from the germline V gene are ENHRY and SYGVKD. The CDR3 consists of 17 residues. Trimming pared 1 base from V and 3 bases from J, leaving 19 bases between. CDR3 residues: CAISEFRTGVASYEQYF. In DNA form, the CDR3 reads TGTGCCATCAGTGAGTTTAGGACTGGCGTCGCGAGCTACGAGCAGTACTTC.

This rearrangement joins TRBV3-1 to TRBJ1-4; maybe TRBD1 (5 bases). Germline V gene lookup returns CDR1 LGHDT and CDR2 YNNKEL (reference sequence). CDR3 length: 14 residues. The V and J ends lost 1 base and 8 bases respectively, with 11 bases between them. Here the CDR3 DNA reads TGTGCCAGCAGCCAAGCGGGGGAAGGGGAAAAACTGTTTTTT. The encoded protein is CASSQAGEGEKLFF. Supplemented by reference TRBV3-1 and TRBJ1-4, the full variable domain reads DTAVSQTPKYLVTQMGNDKSIKCEQNLGHDTMYWYKQDSKKFLKIMFSYNNKELIINETVPNRFSPKSPDKAHLNLHINSLELGDSAVYFCASSQAGEGEKLFFGSGTQLSVL.

This rearrangement joins TRBV11-2 to TRBJ2-3; 9 bases align to TRBD2. V trimming: 7 bases; J trimming: 9 bases; junction bases outside the gene matches: 17. The CDR3 loop spans 16 amino acids. Germline CDR1 SGHAT, CDR2 FQNNGV. As DNA, the CDR3 is TGTGCCAGCACCCCCGGACTAGCGCAGACCCAGGGGACGCAGTATTTT. Its translation: CASTPGLAQTQGTQYF.

This clonotype was detected a few times. V gene TRBV7-9 combines with J gene TRBJ1-2; D unclear. The V end was cut by 5 bases, the J end by 3 bases, with 22 bases between. Per germline, CDR1 SEHNR and CDR2 FQNEAQ (reference sequence). The CDR3 runs to 17 residues. The CDR3 spells CASSTNLNYVEDYGYTF. In DNA form, the CDR3 reads TGTGCCAGCAGCACTAACTTGAACTATGTTGAGGACTATGGCTACACCTTC.

On this clonotype itself: Sequence at one end of the junction differs from germline and may be a read error. This chain uses TRBV9 with TRBJ1-1, with D unresolved. CDR3 length equals 12 residues. CDR1 SGDLS and CDR2 YYNGEE come from the germline V gene. The CDR3 sequence: CDSTGSNTEAFF. CDR3 in DNA: TGTGACAGCACGGGCTCGAACACTGAAGCTTTCTTT.

This clonotype has just a few counts. The chain uses TRBV6-2 or TRBV6-3 and TRBJ2-5; 13 positions agree with TRBD2. The junction had 1 base not matched to a gene; V was cut back by 6 bases and J by 3 bases. The CDR3 extends over 14 amino acids. CDR1 and CDR2 from the germline V gene are MNHEY and SVGEGT. CDR3 amino acids: CASSGLAGEETQYF. DNA of the CDR3: TGTGCCAGCAGCGGACTAGCGGGAGAAGAGACCCAGTACTTC.

This rearrangement joins TRBV2 to TRBJ2-7; the D is unclear. The CDR3 loop spans 14 amino acids. Germline V gene sequence: CDR1 SNHLY, CDR2 FYNNEI. V was shortened by 3 bases and J by 2 bases, with 11 bases between the two germline ends. The CDR3 sequence: CASSDPPGAYEQYF. The CDR3 nucleotides read TGTGCCAGCAGTGATCCCCCCGGTGCCTACGAGCAGTACTTC.

The chain carries TRBV10-3 and TRBJ2-1, with TRBD2 matching over 7 bases. The germline V gene has CDR1 ENHRY and CDR2 SYGVKD. The trim removed 4 bases at V and 7 bases at J, leaving 7 bases unmatched. The CDR3 is made up of 14 amino acids. In nucleotides, the CDR3 is TGTGCCATCAGTGCGGGGAGGGAGAGGAATGAGCAGTTCTTC. This sequence encodes CAISAGRERNEQFF.

The chain links TRBV15 to TRBJ2-3; TRBD2 aligns across 8 bases. Per germline, CDR1 LNHNV and CDR2 YYDKDF (reference sequence). There are 14 residues in the CDR3. V was clipped by 3 bases and J by 6 bases; unmatched bases: 5. The CDR3 DNA sequence: TGTGCCACCAGCAGGGGACTAGGACCCGATACGCAGTATTTT. Its translation is CATSRGLGPDTQYF.

In its sample, this clonotype was seen a few times. The chain employs TRBV11-2 and TRBJ2-5; perhaps D is TRBD1 or TRBD2 (5 bases each). Germline V gene sequence: CDR1 SGHAT, CDR2 FQNNGV. This CDR3 has 14 residues. The V gene lost 4 bases and the J gene lost 1 base, with 10 bases spanning the gap. The CDR3, as DNA: TGTGCCAGCAGCTCTATTGGGGGCCAAGAGACCCAGTACTTC. Its translation is CASSSIGGQETQYF.

The CDR3 loop reads CASSPPGTGTGRYEQYF. As DNA, the CDR3 is TGTGCCAGCAGCCCCCCTGGTACCGGGACAGGGCGTTACGAGCAGTACTTC. This chain joins TRBV28 and TRBJ2-5; TRBD1 matches at 9 bases. The J call is doubtful: the DNA matches TRBJ2-7 better. CDR1 and CDR2 from the germline V gene are MDHEN and SYDVKM. This CDR3 has 17 residues.

This clonotype was seen ten or more times. This chain joins TRBV6-6 and TRBJ1-2; D uncertain. Per germline, CDR1 MNHNY and CDR2 SVGAGI (reference sequence). V was cut by 7 bases and J by 0 bases, with 3 bases left in between. The CDR3 consists of 11 residues. CDR3 protein: CASNANYGYTF. CDR3 nucleotides: TGTGCCAGCAACGCTAACTATGGCTACACCTTC.

In this sample, this clonotype turned up many times. The rearrangement links TRBV9 to TRBJ2-1; a weak D match, TRBD2 (6 bases). This CDR3 contains 17 residues. Per germline, CDR1 SGDLS and CDR2 YYNGEE. Trimming left V 3 bases short and J 0 bases short, with 16 bases between. CDR3 in DNA: TGTGCCAGCAGCGCAGAGGGGACTTGGAGCTCCTACAATGAGCAGTTCTTC. It encodes CASSAEGTWSSYNEQFF.

Ten or more counts support this clonotype. This chain uses TRBV7-9 with TRBJ2-1; D is possibly TRBD1 (5 bases). Trimming removed 5 bases from V and 0 bases from J, with 17 bases in between. CDR1 SEHNR and CDR2 FQNEAQ come from the germline V gene (reference sequence). CDR3 length equals 17 residues. Written as DNA, the CDR3 is TGTGCCAGCAGCGACCCACGACAGATGAGCTCCTACAATGAGCAGTTCTTC. Translated: CASSDPRQMSSYNEQFF.

Comment on this clonotype: The junction differs from germline at one of its ends, possibly a read error. The chain links TRBV7-3 to TRBJ2-1; TRBD2 matches 10 bases. Per germline, CDR1 SGHTA and CDR2 FQGTGA. This CDR3 comprises 17 residues. As DNA, the CDR3 is TGTGTCAGCAGCTTAACGGGGAGCGGGGGGGGAAACAATGAGCAGTTCTTC. Protein: CVSSLTGSGGGNNEQFF.

The CDR3: CASRPPATDTQYF. The CDR3 coding sequence is TGTGCCAGCAGACCTCCGGCCACAGATACGCAGTATTTT. The chain employs TRBV28 and TRBJ2-3; no definite D call. V lost 6 bases, J lost 2 bases, and 9 bases lay in between. Germline-derived CDR1 and CDR2 are MDHEN and SYDVKM. The CDR3 sequence is 13 residues long.

The chain joins TRBV20-1 to TRBJ2-1; D call uncertain. CDR1 DFQATT and CDR2 SNEGSKA come from the germline V gene (reference sequence). The CDR3 covers 11 residues. Trimming took off 1 base at V and 11 bases at J, with 9 bases between the two ends. The CDR3 spells CSARGTRQQFF. DNA of the CDR3: TGCAGTGCTAGAGGGACGAGGCAGCAGTTCTTC.

The V and J genes are TRBV20-1 and TRBJ2-3; D gene uncertain. The V gene's germline CDR1 is DFQATT and CDR2 SNEGSKA (reference sequence). The CDR3 covers 16 residues. Trimming took off 5 bases at V and 0 bases at J, with 18 bases between the two ends. This CDR3 reads CSAFLAAAGSTDTQYF. The CDR3 coding sequence is TGCAGTGCTTTCCTCGCTGCCGCAGGCAGCACAGATACGCAGTATTTT.

This chain joins TRBV28 and TRBJ1-5; D might be TRBD1 (5 bases). Trimming removed 2 bases at V and 6 bases at J, with 11 bases between. The germline CDR1 and CDR2 sequences are MDHEN and SYDVKM. The CDR3 length is 14 residues. CDR3 sequence reads: CASSLVQGGQPQHF. The DNA of the CDR3 is TGTGCCAGCAGTTTAGTTCAGGGCGGTCAGCCCCAGCATTTT.

The sample holds one count of this clonotype. V is TRBV20-1 and J is TRBJ2-3, with 7 bases aligning to TRBD1. Germline V gives CDR1 DFQATT, CDR2 SNEGSKA (reference sequence). The V gene end was trimmed by 1 base and the J gene end by 1 base; junction bases not matched to a gene: 5. The CDR3 totals 15 residues. The CDR3 region has the DNA TGCAGTGCTAGAGCTCGAGGGACAGGCACAGATACGCAGTATTTT. It translates to CSARARGTGTDTQYF.

The chain combines TRBV2 with TRBJ1-5; 8 nucleotides line up with TRBD1. The CDR3 is made up of 14 amino acids. Germline V gene sequence: CDR1 SNHLY, CDR2 FYNNEI. The V and J ends lost 8 bases and 4 bases, in that order; junction bases with no gene match: 7. The CDR3 bases are TGTGCCAGCCGGGCCAGGGGGCAGAATCAGCCCCAGCATTTT. Translated, it gives CASRARGQNQPQHF.

This clonotype was observed a handful of times. The chain carries TRBV9 and TRBJ2-2, with D possibly TRBD2 on 6 matching bases. The CDR3 runs 16 residues. V lost 6 bases to trimming and J lost 0 bases, with 15 bases between them. Germline V gives CDR1 SGDLS, CDR2 YYNGEE. Written as DNA, the CDR3 is TGTGCCAGCACGGTTAGCGGAAACTCGAACACCGGGGAGCTGTTTTTT. Protein product: CASTVSGNSNTGELFF. Combining the CDR3 with reference TRBV9 and TRBJ2-2 gives the whole variable domain DSGVTQTPKHLITATGQRVTLRCSPRSGDLSVYWYQQSLDQGLQFLIQYYNGEERAKGNILERFSAQQFPDLHSELNLSSLELGDSALYFCASTVSGNSNTGELFFGEGSRLTVL.

On this clonotype: Relative to the germline gene, one junction end is altered; a read error may explain this. CDR3 region: CSTRGAGSYEQYF. The CDR3 bases are TGCAGTACTAGGGGTGCAGGGTCGTACGAGCAGTACTTC. This chain joins TRBV20-1 and TRBJ2-7; D possibly uses TRBD1 or TRBD2 (5 bases each). The CDR3 covers 13 residues. Germline CDR1 reads DFQATT; CDR2 reads SNEGSKA (reference sequence).

The rearrangement links TRBV2 to TRBJ2-5, with TRBD1 identical over 7 bases. The germline V gene encodes CDR1 SNHLY and CDR2 FYNNEI. The CDR3 consists of 15 residues. V shed 2 bases and J 2 bases; nucleotides not matched to a gene: 5. The CDR3 is CASSEQGTVQETQYF. CDR3 DNA: TGTGCCAGCAGTGAACAAGGGACAGTACAAGAGACCCAGTACTTC.